Each of the 19 T cell receptor beta chains below was sequenced from the same sample in a study of OX40 agonist ivuxolimab in advanced cancers. Here immunoSEQ multiplex PCR was the method, and the copy in TCRdb shows in-frame clones only, minus some. The sample includes roughly 41,000 clones, approximately 86% of them seen just once. Sequenced material: CD4+ or CD8+ T cells sorted from blood, taken in a trial of the OX40 agonist ivuxolimab. These receptors were taken from an adult with an advanced solid tumor such as melanoma, head and neck, liver or kidney cancer.

CDR3 in DNA: TGTGCCAGCGCTCGGAGAACGGGAGGGCCGACCACCGGGGAGCTGTTTTTT. The encoded protein is CASARRTGGPTTGELFF. J is TRBJ2-2 and V is TRBV11-2; 8 nucleotides line up with TRBD2. Germline assignment: CDR1 SGHAT and CDR2 FQNNGV. Trimming took 8 bases from V and 4 from J; bases not matched to a gene: 15. The CDR3 loop spans 17 amino acids.

The V call is TRBV19, the J call TRBJ2-3, with D possibly TRBD1 on 6 matching bases. This CDR3 has 16 amino acids. V shed 4 bases and J shed 5 bases, with 19 bases lying between them. Germline assignment: CDR1 LNHDA and CDR2 SQIVND (reference sequence). The CDR3 DNA reads TGTGCCAGTAGTAGACAGGTCAGGGGTGTCGGAGATACGCAGTATTTT. Encoded protein: CASSRQVRGVGDTQYF.

The genes are TRBV29-1 and TRBJ2-7; 11 bases are shared with TRBD1. After removal of 4 bases from V and 1 base from J, the junction contained 6 bases not matched to a gene. CDR3 length equals 15 residues. Germline V gene lookup returns CDR1 SQVTM and CDR2 ANQGSEA. CDR3 loop: CSVVRTGGRSYEQYF. The CDR3 DNA reads as TGCAGCGTTGTTCGGACAGGGGGCAGATCCTACGAGCAGTACTTC.

The V gene is TRBV10-3, the J gene TRBJ2-1, with TRBD1 matching over 7 bases. This CDR3 region has 15 residues. Looked up from germline, CDR1 is ENHRY and CDR2 is SYGVKD. The V gene end was trimmed by 7 bases and the J gene end by 0 bases; junction bases not matched to a gene: 6. Written as DNA, the CDR3 is TGTGCCATCACAAGGGGACAGAGCTCCTACAATGAGCAGTTCTTC. Protein sequence: CAITRGQSSYNEQFF.

The chain uses TRBV7-8 and TRBJ1-1; D gene unclear. Trimming left V 4 bases short and J 1 base short, with 7 bases between. Per germline, CDR1 SGHVS and CDR2 FQNEAQ. The CDR3 is 13 residues long. The CDR3 reads CASSSQRNTEAFF. The DNA for the CDR3 is TGTGCCAGCAGCTCGCAGAGGAACACTGAAGCTTTCTTT. The full variable domain, its missing parts supplied by reference TRBV7-8 and TRBJ1-1, is GAGVSQSPRYKVAKRGQDVALRCDPISGHVSLFWYQQALGQGPEFLTYFQNEAQLDKSGLPSDRFFAERPEGSVSTLKIQRTQQEDSAVYLCASSSQRNTEAFFGQGTRLTVV.

This clone was detected only once. This chain connects TRBV19 to TRBJ2-1; 10 bases are a match to TRBD2. The V gene end was trimmed by 4 bases and the J gene end by 5 bases; junction bases not matched to a gene: 20. Germline-derived CDR1 and CDR2 are LNHDA and SQIVND (reference sequence). The CDR3 has 20 residues. CDR3 sequence (DNA): TGTGCCAGTAGTAGCCGTGGACTAGCGGTTAAGCAGGGGAGGAACAATGAGCAGTTCTTC. Protein: CASSSRGLAVKQGRNNEQFF.

Concerning this clone itself: Germline is not matched at one junction end, which may reflect a read error. The rearrangement joins TRBV28 to TRBJ2-3; D uncertain. This CDR3 is 17 amino acids long. Germline V lookup: CDR1 MDHEN, CDR2 SYDVKM. The CDR3 bases are TGTGCCAGCAGGTTATATGGTCTCGGTTCTAGCACAGATACGCAGTATTTT. It translates to CASRLYGLGSSTDTQYF.

CDR3 sequence: CASSFDSTQPQHF. CDR3 nucleotide sequence: TGTGCCAGCAGCTTCGACAGTACCCAGCCCCAGCATTTT. V and J are TRBV7-3 and TRBJ1-5; tentative D call: TRBD1 (5 bases). The CDR3 totals 13 residues. V lost 3 bases and J 7 bases, leaving 10 bases between the germline ends. CDR1 is SGHTA, CDR2 FQGTGA, per germline.

The J gene is TRBJ2-3, the V gene TRBV29-1; D not certain. V lost 4 bases and J 6 bases, leaving 11 bases between the germline ends. Germline V CDR1 and CDR2: SQVTM, ANQGSEA. The CDR3 is made up of 12 amino acids. CDR3 residues: CSVVPRSDTQYF. The CDR3 DNA reads as TGCAGCGTTGTCCCCCGTTCGGATACGCAGTATTTT.

The chain has TRBV10-1 and TRBJ1-1; no clear D. The CDR3 contains 12 residues. V gave up 4 bases and J gave up 1 base, with 4 bases separating them. Looked up from germline, CDR1 is WNHNN and CDR2 is SYGVQD (reference sequence). CDR3 nucleotide sequence: TGCGCCAGCAGTGCAGGGAACACTGAAGCTTTCTTT. It encodes CASSAGNTEAFF.

V and J are TRBV20-1 and TRBJ2-1; D uncertain. Germline values: CDR1 DFQATT, CDR2 SNEGSKA (reference sequence). The ends were cut back, 0 bases at V and 9 bases at J, with 6 bases in the middle. The CDR3 consists of 11 residues. The CDR3 DNA reads as TGCAGTGCTAGAGATAGCCCTGAGCAGTTCTTC. Translated, it gives CSARDSPEQFF.

The chain is built from TRBV29-1 and TRBJ2-3, with D unclear. The CDR3 length is 15 residues. Germline V lookup: CDR1 SQVTM, CDR2 ANQGSEA. Deletions cut 3 bases from V and 0 bases from J, with 13 bases between. The CDR3 DNA is TGCAGCGTTGACGGTCGTCCGACTAGCACAGATACGCAGTATTTT. It yields the protein CSVDGRPTSTDTQYF.

The chain links TRBV6-5 to TRBJ1-6; D is unclear. Germline CDR1 and CDR2: MNHEY and SVGAGI. This CDR3 is 12 amino acids long. Trimming pared 2 bases from V and 9 bases from J, leaving 5 bases between. The CDR3 protein is CASSYLGSPLHF. The CDR3 bases are TGTGCCAGCAGTTACCTGGGTTCACCCCTCCACTTT.

V and J are TRBV2 and TRBJ2-5, with 7 bases lining up with TRBD1. After removal of 7 bases from V and 5 bases from J, the junction contained 7 bases not matched to a gene. The V gene's germline CDR1 is SNHLY and CDR2 FYNNEI. CDR3 length equals 13 residues. CDR3 amino acids: CASTPDREETQYF. In nucleotides, the CDR3 is TGTGCCAGCACCCCTGACAGGGAGGAGACCCAGTACTTC.

This clone was detected only once. This chain uses TRBV7-8 with TRBJ2-5, with TRBD2 matching over 8 bases. CDR3 length: 14 residues. From germline, CDR1 is SGHVS and CDR2 FQNEAQ. The V and J ends lost 5 bases and 5 bases, in that order; junction bases with no gene match: 7. The CDR3 here is CASSPREGGETQYF. For the CDR3, the DNA is TGTGCCAGCAGCCCCCGGGAGGGGGGGGAGACCCAGTACTTC.

V is TRBV27 and J is TRBJ2-7; D gene unclear. The CDR3 contains 14 residues. Germline values: CDR1 MNHEY, CDR2 SMNVEV (reference sequence). The V end was cut by 0 bases, the J end by 6 bases, with 12 bases between. The DNA of the CDR3 is TGTGCCAGCAGTTTATCGTCCTTTAATGGCGAGCAGTACTTC. Its protein product is CASSLSSFNGEQYF.

The V call is TRBV7-2, the J call TRBJ2-5; TRBD2 agrees at 9 bases. After removal of 7 bases from V and 4 bases from J, the junction contained 10 bases not matched to a gene. The germline V gene encodes CDR1 SGHTA and CDR2 FQGNSA. The CDR3 spans 15 residues. The CDR3 DNA reads TGTGCCAGCACCCATATAGCGGGGGAGGGAGAGACCCAGTACTTC. Translation gives CASTHIAGEGETQYF.

This clone came up a few times. The chain recombines TRBV7-2 with TRBJ1-2, with D possibly TRBD1 on 5 matching bases. The ends were cut back, 1 base at V and 7 bases at J, with 10 bases in the middle. The CDR3 extends over 13 amino acids. The germline gives CDR1 SGHTA, CDR2 FQGNSA. CDR3 sequence: CASSLGGRAGYTF. The CDR3 coding sequence is TGTGCCAGCAGCTTAGGTGGCAGGGCTGGCTACACCTTC.

This clone came up once. The genes are TRBV5-5 and TRBJ1-1, with 9 bases matching TRBD1. The CDR3 has 15 amino acids. Germline V gives CDR1 SGHKS, CDR2 YYEKEE (reference sequence). V trimming: 1 base; J trimming: 4 bases; junction bases outside the gene matches: 5. As DNA, the CDR3 is TGTGCCAGCAGCTTGATAGGGACAGGGATCACTGAAGCTTTCTTT. Amino acid sequence: CASSLIGTGITEAFF.